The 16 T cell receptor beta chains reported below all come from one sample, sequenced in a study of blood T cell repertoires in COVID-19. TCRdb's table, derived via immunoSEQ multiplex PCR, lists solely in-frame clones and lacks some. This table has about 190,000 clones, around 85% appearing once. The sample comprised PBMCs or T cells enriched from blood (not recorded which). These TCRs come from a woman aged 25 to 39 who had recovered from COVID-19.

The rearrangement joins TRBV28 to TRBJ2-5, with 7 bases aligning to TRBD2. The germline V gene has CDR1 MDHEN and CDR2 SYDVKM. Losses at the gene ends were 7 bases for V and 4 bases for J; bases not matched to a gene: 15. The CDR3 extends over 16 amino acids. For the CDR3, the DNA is TGTGCCAGCATGACCTACGGGGGGAATTTTGGAGAGACCCAGTACTTC. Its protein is CASMTYGGNFGETQYF.

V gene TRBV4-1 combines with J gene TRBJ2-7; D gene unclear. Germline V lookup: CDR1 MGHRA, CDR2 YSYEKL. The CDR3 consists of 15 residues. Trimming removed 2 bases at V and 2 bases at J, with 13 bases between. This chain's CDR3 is CASSQSDSITYEQYF. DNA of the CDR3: TGCGCCAGCAGCCAAAGTGACTCTATAACCTACGAGCAGTACTTC.

CDR3 protein: CATSSGSGQETQYF. CDR3 coding DNA: TGTGCCACCAGCTCGGGTAGCGGTCAAGAGACCCAGTACTTC. The gene calls are TRBV15 and TRBJ2-5, with D perhaps matching TRBD2 (6 bases). The V gene lost 5 bases and the J gene lost 2 bases, with 12 bases spanning the gap. CDR3 size: 14 residues. Germline CDR1 LNHNV, CDR2 YYDKDF (reference sequence).

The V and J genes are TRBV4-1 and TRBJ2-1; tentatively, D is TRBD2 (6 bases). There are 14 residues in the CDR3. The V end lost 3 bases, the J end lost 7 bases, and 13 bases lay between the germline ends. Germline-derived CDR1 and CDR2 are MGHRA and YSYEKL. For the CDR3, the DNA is TGCGCCAGCAGCCAGACCACCGGGAGAAATGAGCAGTTCTTC. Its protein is CASSQTTGRNEQFF.

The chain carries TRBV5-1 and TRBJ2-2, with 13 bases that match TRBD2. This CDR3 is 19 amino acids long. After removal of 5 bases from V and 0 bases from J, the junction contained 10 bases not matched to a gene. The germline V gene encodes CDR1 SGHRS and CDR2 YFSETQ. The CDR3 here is CASSYPGLAGYTNTGELFF. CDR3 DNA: TGCGCCAGCAGTTACCCGGGACTAGCGGGGTATACGAACACCGGGGAGCTGTTTTTT.

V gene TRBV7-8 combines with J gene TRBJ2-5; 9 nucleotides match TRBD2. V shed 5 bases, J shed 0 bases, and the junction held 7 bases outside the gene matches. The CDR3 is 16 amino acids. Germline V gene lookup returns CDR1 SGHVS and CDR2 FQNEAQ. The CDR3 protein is CASSPERLADQETQYF. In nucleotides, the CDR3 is TGTGCCAGCAGCCCGGAGAGACTAGCGGACCAAGAGACCCAGTACTTC.

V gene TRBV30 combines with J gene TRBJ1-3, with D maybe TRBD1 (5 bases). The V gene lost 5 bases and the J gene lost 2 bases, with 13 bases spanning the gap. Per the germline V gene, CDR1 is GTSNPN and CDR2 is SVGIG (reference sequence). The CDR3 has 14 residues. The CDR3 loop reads CAWDPSGTGNTIYF. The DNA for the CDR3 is TGTGCCTGGGACCCTTCAGGGACTGGAAACACCATATATTTT. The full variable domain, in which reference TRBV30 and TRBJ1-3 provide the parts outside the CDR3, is SQTIHQWPATLVQPVGSPLSLECTVEGTSNPNLYWYRQAAGRGLQLLFYSVGIGQISSEVPQNLSASRPQDRQFILSSKKLLLSDSGFYLCAWDPSGTGNTIYFGEGSWLTVV.

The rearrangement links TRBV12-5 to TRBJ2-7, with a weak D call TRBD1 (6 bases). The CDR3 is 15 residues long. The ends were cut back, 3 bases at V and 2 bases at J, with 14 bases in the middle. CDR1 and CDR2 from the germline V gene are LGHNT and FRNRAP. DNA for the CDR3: TGTGCTAGTGGTTTTTGGGGAGAGGGGGCCTACGAGCAGTACGTC. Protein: CASGFWGEGAYEQYV.

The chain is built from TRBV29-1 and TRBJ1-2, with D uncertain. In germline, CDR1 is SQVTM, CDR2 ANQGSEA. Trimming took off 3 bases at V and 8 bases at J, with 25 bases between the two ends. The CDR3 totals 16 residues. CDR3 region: CSVDPTNTRQSVGYTF. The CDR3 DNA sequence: TGCAGCGTTGATCCCACCAACACCCGGCAGAGCGTCGGCTACACCTTC.

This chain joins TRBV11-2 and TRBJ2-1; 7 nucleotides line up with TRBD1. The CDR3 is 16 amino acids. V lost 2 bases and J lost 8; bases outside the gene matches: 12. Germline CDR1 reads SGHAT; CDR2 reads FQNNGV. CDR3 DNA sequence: TGTGCCAGCAGCTTACCCGAGGGGGCCTATAGGGATGAGCAGTTCTTC. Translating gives CASSLPEGAYRDEQFF.

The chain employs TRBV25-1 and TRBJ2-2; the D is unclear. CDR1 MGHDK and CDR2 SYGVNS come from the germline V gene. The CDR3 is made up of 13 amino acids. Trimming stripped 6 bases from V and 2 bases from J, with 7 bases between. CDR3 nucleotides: TGTGCCAGCAGCCTAACTAACACCGGGGAGCTGTTTTTT. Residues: CASSLTNTGELFF.

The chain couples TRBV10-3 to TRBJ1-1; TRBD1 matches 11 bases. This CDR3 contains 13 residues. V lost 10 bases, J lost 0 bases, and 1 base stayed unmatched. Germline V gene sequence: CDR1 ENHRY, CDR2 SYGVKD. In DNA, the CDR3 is TGTGCCACGGACAGGGGGCTGAACACTGAAGCTTTCTTT. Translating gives CATDRGLNTEAFF.

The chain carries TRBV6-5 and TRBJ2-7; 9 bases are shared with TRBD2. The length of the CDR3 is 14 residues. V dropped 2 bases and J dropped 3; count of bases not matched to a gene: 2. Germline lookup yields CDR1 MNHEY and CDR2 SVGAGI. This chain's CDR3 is CASSYNSGSYEQYV. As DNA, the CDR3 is TGTGCCAGCAGTTACAATAGCGGGAGCTACGAGCAGTACGTC.

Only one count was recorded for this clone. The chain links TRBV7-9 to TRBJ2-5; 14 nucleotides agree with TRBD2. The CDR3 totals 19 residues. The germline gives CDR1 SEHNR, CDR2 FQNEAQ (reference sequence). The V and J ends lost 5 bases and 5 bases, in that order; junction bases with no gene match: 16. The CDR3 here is CASSDGTSGGTGNLETQYF. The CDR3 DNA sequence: TGTGCCAGCAGCGACGGGACTAGCGGGGGAACGGGGAACCTGGAGACCCAGTACTTC. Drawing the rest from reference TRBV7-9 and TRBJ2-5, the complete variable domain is DTGVSQNPRHKITKRGQNVTFRCDPISEHNRLYWYRQTLGQGPEFLTYFQNEAQLEKSRLLSDRFSAERPKGSFSTLEIQRTEQGDSAMYLCASSDGTSGGTGNLETQYFGPGTRLLVL.

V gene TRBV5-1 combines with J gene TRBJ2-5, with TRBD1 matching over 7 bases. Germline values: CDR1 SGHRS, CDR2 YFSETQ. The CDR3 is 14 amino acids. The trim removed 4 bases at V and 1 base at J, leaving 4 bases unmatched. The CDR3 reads CASSRYRGQETQYF. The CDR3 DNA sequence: TGCGCCAGCAGCCGATACAGGGGCCAAGAGACCCAGTACTTC.

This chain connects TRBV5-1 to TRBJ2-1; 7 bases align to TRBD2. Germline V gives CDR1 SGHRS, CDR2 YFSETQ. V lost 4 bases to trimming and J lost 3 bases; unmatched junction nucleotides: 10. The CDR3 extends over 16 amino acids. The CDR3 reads CASSPAGSGLYNEQFF. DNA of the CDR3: TGCGCCAGCAGCCCCGCCGGTAGCGGGCTCTACAATGAGCAGTTCTTC.